The 5 T cell receptor beta chains below all came from one sample that was sequenced in a study of cytomegalovirus exposure and HLA in healthy donors. In the PCR, 60 Vbeta and 13 Jbeta primers were used. The assay was immunoSEQ multiplex PCR, and TCRdb's table has in-frame clones only and misses some. The sample lists 120,000 or so clones; around 78% were seen once. The sample comprised PBMCs. These receptor sequences come from a woman in her thirties or forties in good health and CMV-seronegative.

The chain joins TRBV9 to TRBJ1-4, with TRBD1 matching 8 bases. The CDR3 runs 14 residues. The ends lost 3 bases at V and 8 bases at J; junction bases unmatched: 6. Germline V gene data show CDR1 as SGDLS and CDR2 as YYNGEE. CDR3 nucleotides: TGTGCCAGCAGCGCGGACAGGGAAGGCGAAAAACTGTTTTTT. It specifies CASSADREGEKLFF.

The chain has TRBV6-1 and TRBJ1-1; 9 bases match TRBD1. V was clipped by 6 bases and J by 1 base; unmatched bases: 3. CDR3 length: 14 amino acids. The germline CDR1 and CDR2 sequences are MNHNS and SASEGT. This CDR3 reads CASREGQGNTEAFF. As DNA, the CDR3 is TGTGCCAGCAGGGAGGGACAGGGGAACACTGAAGCTTTCTTT.

This clone showed up just a few times. The chain joins TRBV19 to TRBJ1-5; a weak D match, TRBD1 (5 bases). CDR1 is LNHDA and CDR2 is SQIVND in the germline V gene (reference sequence). The CDR3 has 14 amino acids. Deletions cut 3 bases from V and 4 bases from J, with 10 bases between. The CDR3 protein is CASSIGRGNQPQHF. CDR3 nucleotides: TGTGCCAGTAGTATCGGACGGGGGAATCAGCCCCAGCATTTT.

The chain links TRBV4-2 to TRBJ2-1; 7 nucleotides align to TRBD2. V lost 1 base and J lost 1; bases outside the gene matches: 13. Germline loops: CDR1 LGHNA, CDR2 YNFKEQ. The CDR3 extends over 19 amino acids. For the CDR3, the DNA is TGTGCCAGCAGCCAAGGGGCTAGCGGAATTTACTTTTCCTACAATGAGCAGTTCTTC. Protein product: CASSQGASGIYFSYNEQFF.

V and J are TRBV5-4 and TRBJ2-7; 8 bases map to TRBD1. The CDR3 has 14 residues. The V gene's germline CDR1 is SGHNT and CDR2 YYREEE (reference sequence). V shed 4 bases, J shed 1 base, and the junction held 4 bases outside the gene matches. The CDR3 here is CASSAGGASYEQYF. The CDR3 coding sequence is TGTGCCAGCAGCGCAGGGGGCGCGTCCTACGAGCAGTACTTC.